Listed below are T cell receptor beta chains from one sample, sequenced in a study of CXCR3-negative and CXCR3-positive naive CD8 T cells. TCRdb reanalyzed the 5' RACE reads and collapses them to one entry per CDR3 protein, without DNA. Its table records about 130,000 distinct CDR3 sequences. The sample consisted of naive CXCR3- CD8+ T cells from blood. The source is a human donor in good health. Some clones in this sample may be carry-over from other donors' samples. CDR3s include the opening cysteine and the closing phenylalanine or tryptophan.

v_gene: TRBV15; j_gene: TRBJ2-7; CDR3aa: CATSQSGSYGIFYEQYF
v_gene: TRBV15; j_gene: TRBJ2-1; CDR3aa: CAISGGSPSSYNEQFF
v_gene: TRBV3-1; j_gene: TRBJ1-2; CDR3aa: CASSQADGEREGYTF
v_gene: TRBV7-9; j_gene: TRBJ2-7; CDR3aa: CASSLVGDEQYF
v_gene: TRBV7-2; j_gene: TRBJ1-6; CDR3aa: CASSPTAANSPLHF
v_gene: TRBV29-1; j_gene: TRBJ2-1; CDR3aa: CSVRPGNNEQFF
v_gene: TRBV12-3/TRBV12-4; j_gene: TRBJ2-7; CDR3aa: CASSPVQGLYEQYF
v_gene: TRBV7-3; j_gene: TRBJ2-7; CDR3aa: CASSPRQGSYEQYF
v_gene: TRBV20-1; j_gene: TRBJ2-6; CDR3aa: CSASDPRNSGANVLTF
v_gene: TRBV7-8; j_gene: TRBJ2-1; CDR3aa: CASSPRGSYNEQFF
v_gene: TRBV14; j_gene: TRBJ2-7; CDR3aa: CASSQARLTPHEQYF
v_gene: TRBV5-3; j_gene: TRBJ2-1; CDR3aa: CARSTPHGTGDANEQFF
v_gene: TRBV29-1; j_gene: TRBJ2-7; CDR3aa: CSVFGEDRDYEQYF
v_gene: TRBV5-5; j_gene: TRBJ2-2; CDR3aa: CASSLAQNTGELFF
v_gene: TRBV12-3/TRBV12-4; j_gene: TRBJ2-1; CDR3aa: CASSRTSSYNEQFF
v_gene: TRBV6-6; j_gene: TRBJ2-1; CDR3aa: CASSQQGYEQFF
v_gene: TRBV28; j_gene: TRBJ2-1; CDR3aa: CASRPDRYNEQFF
v_gene: TRBV11-2; j_gene: TRBJ2-1; CDR3aa: CASSLGTIYNEQFF
v_gene: TRBV29-1; j_gene: TRBJ2-4; CDR3aa: CSAYRGSENIQYF
v_gene: TRBV28; j_gene: TRBJ2-4; CDR3aa: CASMRGGIQYF
v_gene: TRBV7-9; j_gene: TRBJ2-7; CDR3aa: CASSPNHYHEQYF
v_gene: TRBV5-1; j_gene: TRBJ2-1; CDR3aa: CASSLLYTGLDEQFF
v_gene: TRBV7-9; j_gene: TRBJ2-7; CDR3aa: CASSHMTSGSSYEQYF
v_gene: TRBV19; j_gene: TRBJ2-3; CDR3aa: CASSVGTDTQYF
v_gene: TRBV7-9; j_gene: TRBJ2-1; CDR3aa: CASSLGRLTSGMVSNEQFF
v_gene: TRBV11-1; j_gene: TRBJ2-7; CDR3aa: CASSPRDRGYEQYF
v_gene: TRBV7-9; j_gene: TRBJ1-2; CDR3aa: CASSPLPGRVNYGYTF